The 17 T cell receptor beta chains presented below share a single source sample, sequenced in a study of blood T cell repertoires in COVID-19. Here immunoSEQ multiplex PCR was the method, and the copy in TCRdb shows in-frame clones only, minus some. The data hold about 200,000 clones, with around 84% observed a single time. The sample was peripheral blood. These receptors were taken from a man aged 45 to 65 with acute or convalescent COVID-19.

This sequence joins TRBV18 and TRBJ1-3, with 7 bases lining up with TRBD1. The V gene's germline CDR1 is KGHSH and CDR2 LQKENI. This CDR3 region has 15 residues. Trimming cost V 1 base and J 4 bases; bases outside gene matches: 4. The CDR3 coding sequence is TGTGCCAGCTCACCACAGCCGGACAGGGGAAACACCATATATTTT. Amino acids: CASSPQPDRGNTIYF.

This chain joins TRBV5-1 and TRBJ2-1; 7 bases map to TRBD1. Germline CDR1 SGHRS, CDR2 YFSETQ. This CDR3 comprises 17 residues. Losses at the gene ends were 0 bases for V and 0 bases for J; bases not matched to a gene: 6. CDR3 nucleotides: TGCGCCAGCAGCTTGGTTCCAGGGGGAAGCTCCTACAATGAGCAGTTCTTC. Translated: CASSLVPGGSSYNEQFF. Full variable domain (outside the CDR3, taken from reference TRBV5-1 and TRBJ2-1): KAGVTQTPRYLIKTRGQQVTLSCSPISGHRSVSWYQQTPGQGLQFLFEYFSETQRNKGNFPGRFSGRQFSNSRSEMNVSTLELGDSALYLCASSLVPGGSSYNEQFFGPGTRLTVL.

The V and J genes are TRBV6-5 and TRBJ1-1, with a tentative D call TRBD1 (5 bases). Germline CDR1 MNHEY, CDR2 SVGAGI. This CDR3 has 13 amino acids. Trimming took 6 bases from V and 0 from J, leaving 8 bases between them. The CDR3 sequence: CASRDTLNTEAFF. CDR3 bases: TGTGCCAGCAGGGACACCCTGAACACTGAAGCTTTCTTT.

The rearrangement joins TRBV6-1 to TRBJ1-1; 8 positions agree with TRBD1. Looked up from germline, CDR1 is MNHNS and CDR2 is SASEGT. Trimming removed 1 base from V and 7 bases from J; junction bases left unmatched: 2. The CDR3 contains 13 residues. CDR3 sequence reads: CASSEGGQVEAFF. CDR3 in DNA: TGTGCCAGCAGTGAAGGGGGACAGGTTGAAGCTTTCTTT.

The CDR3 nucleotides are TGCGCCAGCAGTGAGTCGACTCGGCTAGCGGGGGGACTCAGCGTGGAGACCCAGTACTTC. As protein: CASSESTRLAGGLSVETQYF. This chain uses TRBV10-1 with TRBJ2-5; TRBD2 agrees at 11 bases. J was trimmed by 5 bases and V by 0 bases; bases with no gene match: 17. The V gene's germline CDR1 is WNHNN and CDR2 SYGVQD (reference sequence). The CDR3 has 20 residues.

The J gene is TRBJ2-7, the V gene TRBV11-2; D is uncertain. The V end was cut by 3 bases, the J end by 1 base, with 10 bases between. Looked up from germline, CDR1 is SGHAT and CDR2 is FQNNGV. This CDR3 region has 14 residues. CDR3 DNA sequence: TGTGCCAGCAGCTTTTCCCCAGGATCCTACGAGCAGTACTTC. Its translation: CASSFSPGSYEQYF.

CDR3 nucleotide sequence: TGTGCCAGCAGTGGAGACAGCGGGCCCTACGAGCAGTACTTC. It yields the protein CASSGDSGPYEQYF. This rearrangement joins TRBV25-1 to TRBJ2-7; D possibly corresponds to TRBD2 (6 bases). This CDR3 region has 14 residues. CDR1 is MGHDK, CDR2 SYGVNS, per germline. Trimming stripped 4 bases from V and 2 bases from J, with 12 bases between.

This sequence joins TRBV7-2 and TRBJ1-1; 9 positions agree with TRBD1. V lost 3 bases, J lost 1 base, and 0 bases stayed unmatched. The CDR3 runs 14 residues. In germline, CDR1 is SGHTA, CDR2 FQGNSA. Here the CDR3 DNA reads TGTGCCAGCAGCTTGGGACAGGGGAACACTGAAGCTTTCTTT. This codes for CASSLGQGNTEAFF.

The chain combines TRBV25-1 with TRBJ1-4, with 9 bases that match TRBD1. The junction had 7 bases not matched to a gene; V was cut back by 5 bases and J by 6 bases. The germline gives CDR1 MGHDK, CDR2 SYGVNS. There are 15 residues in the CDR3. CDR3 DNA: TGTGCCAGCAGTTCCCCGGGACAGGGCGATGAAAAACTGTTTTTT. Protein: CASSSPGQGDEKLFF.

V is TRBV10-1 and J is TRBJ1-2; D gene ambiguous. V lost 6 bases and J lost 8, with 16 bases in between. The CDR3 contains 13 residues. CDR1 is WNHNN, CDR2 SYGVQD, per germline (reference sequence). Here the CDR3 reads CASSAPAAEGYTF. The DNA for the CDR3 is TGCGCCAGCAGCGCACCAGCGGCGGAGGGCTACACCTTC.

The J gene is TRBJ1-2, the V gene TRBV5-1; D gene unclear. Trimming took 3 bases from V and 4 from J, leaving 10 bases between them. This CDR3 comprises 13 residues. Germline lookup yields CDR1 SGHRS and CDR2 YFSETQ. CDR3 nucleotide sequence: TGCGCCAGCAGCTCCTCAGGCTCCTATGGCTACACCTTC. Encoded protein: CASSSSGSYGYTF.

The V gene is TRBV18, the J gene TRBJ1-5; D unresolved. This CDR3 comprises 13 residues. Trimming took off 6 bases at V and 0 bases at J, with 6 bases between the two ends. CDR1 and CDR2 from the germline V gene are KGHSH and LQKENI. The CDR3 DNA is TGTGCCAGCTCGGAGGGTAGCAATCAGCCCCAGCATTTT. Translated: CASSEGSNQPQHF. The full variable domain, rest sourced from reference TRBV18 and TRBJ1-5, is NAGVMQNPRHLVRRRGQEARLRCSPMKGHSHVYWYRQLPEEGLKFMVYLQKENIIDESGMPKERFSAEFPKEGPSILRIQQVVRGDSAAYFCASSEGSNQPQHFGDGTRLSIL.

This sequence joins TRBV9 and TRBJ1-6; possible D gene TRBD1, 6 bases. The germline gives CDR1 SGDLS, CDR2 YYNGEE. This CDR3 contains 14 residues. Trimming pared 7 bases from V and 11 bases from J, leaving 19 bases between. The CDR3 sequence is CASSRGGGRTPLHF. DNA of the CDR3: TGTGCCAGCTCCCGAGGGGGGGGAAGGACACCCCTCCACTTT. Variable domain in full (rest from reference TRBV9 and TRBJ1-6): DSGVTQTPKHLITATGQRVTLRCSPRSGDLSVYWYQQSLDQGLQFLIQYYNGEERAKGNILERFSAQQFPDLHSELNLSSLELGDSALYFCASSRGGGRTPLHFGNGTRLTVT.

This clone was detected only once. CDR3 loop: CASTPQDRGRGQPQHF. CDR3 sequence (DNA): TGTGCCAGTACCCCACAGGACAGGGGGCGGGGGCAGCCCCAGCATTTT. The V call is TRBV19, the J call TRBJ1-5; 11 nucleotides line up with TRBD1. The CDR3 contains 16 residues. V was clipped by 7 bases and J by 7 bases; unmatched bases: 12. The germline V gene has CDR1 LNHDA and CDR2 SQIVND (reference sequence). Complete variable domain (other parts from reference TRBV19 and TRBJ1-5): DGGITQSPKYLFRKEGQNVTLSCEQNLNHDAMYWYRQDPGQGLRLIYYSQIVNDFQKGDIAEGYSVSREKKESFPLTVTSAQKNPTAFYLCASTPQDRGRGQPQHFGDGTRLSIL.

This chain uses TRBV29-1 with TRBJ1-2; 9 bases fit TRBD1. CDR3 length: 15 residues. The ends lost 3 bases at V and 4 bases at J; junction bases unmatched: 9. Germline CDR1 reads SQVTM; CDR2 reads ANQGSEA. CDR3 region: CSVDDSSDRGYGYTF. The CDR3 DNA reads TGCAGCGTTGACGACTCTTCGGACAGGGGCTATGGCTACACCTTC.

The V and J genes are TRBV6-5 and TRBJ1-3, with 8 bases matching TRBD1. CDR1 is MNHEY and CDR2 is SVGAGI in the germline V gene. Trimming cost V 0 bases and J 6 bases; bases outside gene matches: 4. This CDR3 spans 15 amino acids. CDR3 amino acids: CASSYSSRGLNTIYF. The CDR3 DNA follows: TGTGCCAGCAGTTACTCGAGCAGGGGGCTAAACACCATATATTTT.

The chain recombines TRBV11-2 with TRBJ1-2; possible D gene TRBD1, 5 bases. The CDR3 has 14 amino acids. Trimming removed 0 bases from V and 4 bases from J, with 9 bases in between. Germline-derived CDR1 and CDR2 are SGHAT and FQNNGV. The CDR3 sequence is CASSLEPGFYGYTF. The DNA of the CDR3 is TGTGCCAGCAGCTTAGAGCCAGGGTTCTATGGCTACACCTTC.